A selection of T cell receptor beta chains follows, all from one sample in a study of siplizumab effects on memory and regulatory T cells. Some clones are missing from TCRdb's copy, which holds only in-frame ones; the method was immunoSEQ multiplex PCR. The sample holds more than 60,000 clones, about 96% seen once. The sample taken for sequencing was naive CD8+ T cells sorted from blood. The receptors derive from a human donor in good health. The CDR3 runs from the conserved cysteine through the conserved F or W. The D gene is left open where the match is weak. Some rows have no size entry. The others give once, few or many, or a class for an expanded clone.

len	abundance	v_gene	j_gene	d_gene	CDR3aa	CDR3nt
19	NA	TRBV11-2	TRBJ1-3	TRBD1	CASSLVGQGFPISGNTIYF	TGTGCCAGCAGCTTAGTGGGACAGGGCTTCCCAATCTCTGGAAACACCATATATTTT
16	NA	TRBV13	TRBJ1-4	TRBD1	CASSLSGGRGKEKLFF	TGTGCCAGCAGCTTGTCAGGGGGGCGGGGGAAGGAAAAACTGTTTTTT
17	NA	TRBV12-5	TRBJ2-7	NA	CASGSTAGPRGAYEQYF	TGTGCTAGTGGCTCGACGGCGGGTCCCCGTGGGGCCTACGAGCAGTACTTC
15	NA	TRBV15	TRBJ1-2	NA	CATSRDSAVSYGYTF	TGTGCCACCAGCAGAGATTCGGCGGTTTCCTATGGCTACACCTTC
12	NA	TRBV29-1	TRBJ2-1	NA	CSAEPGANEQFF	TGCAGCGCAGAACCCGGGGCCAATGAGCAGTTCTTC
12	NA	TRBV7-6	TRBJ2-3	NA	CASSSSTDTQYF	TGTGCCAGCAGCTCGTCCACAGATACGCAGTATTTT
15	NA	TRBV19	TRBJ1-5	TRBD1	CASSLTGDSNQPQHF	TGTGCCAGTAGCCTCACAGGGGATAGCAATCAGCCCCAGCATTTT
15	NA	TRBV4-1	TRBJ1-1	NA	CASSQVEGLNTEAFF	TGCGCCAGCAGCCAAGTGGAGGGACTGAACACTGAAGCTTTCTTT
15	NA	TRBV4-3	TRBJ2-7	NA	CASSQYSGGPYEQYF	TGCGCCAGCAGCCAATATTCCGGCGGCCCCTACGAGCAGTACTTC
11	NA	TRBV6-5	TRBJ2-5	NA	CASTWRETQYF	TGTGCCAGCACCTGGAGGGAGACCCAGTACTTC
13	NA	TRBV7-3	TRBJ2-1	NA	CASSSAGNNEQFF	TGTGCCAGCAGCTCCGCGGGAAACAATGAGCAGTTCTTC
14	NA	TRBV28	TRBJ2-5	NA	CASSARYEKETQYF	TGTGCCAGTAGCGCCCGATATGAAAAAGAGACCCAGTACTTC
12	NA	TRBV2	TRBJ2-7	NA	CASILRPGEQYF	TGTGCCAGCATCCTTCGTCCAGGGGAGCAGTACTTC
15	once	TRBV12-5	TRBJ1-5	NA	CASGLVQGGNQPQHF	TGTGCTAGTGGTTTGGTACAAGGGGGCAATCAGCCCCAGCATTTT
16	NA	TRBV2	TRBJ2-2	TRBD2	CASSPPSGGAPGELFF	TGTGCCAGCAGCCCCCCCAGCGGGGGGGCTCCCGGGGAGCTGTTTTTT
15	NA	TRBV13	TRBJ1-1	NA	CASKSLEISNTEAFF	TGTGCCAGCAAATCGCTCGAAATCTCTAACACTGAAGCTTTCTTT
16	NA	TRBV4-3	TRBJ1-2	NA	CASSQDMGAPSYGYTF	TGCGCCAGCAGCCAAGATATGGGGGCCCCTAGCTATGGCTACACCTTC
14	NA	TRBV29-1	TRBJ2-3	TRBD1	CSVVDRGSEDTQYF	TGCAGCGTCGTGGACAGGGGGTCGGAGGATACGCAGTATTTT
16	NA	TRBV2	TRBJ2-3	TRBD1	CASLQTGTGKADTQYF	TGTGCCAGCCTGCAGACCGGGACAGGGAAGGCAGATACGCAGTATTTT
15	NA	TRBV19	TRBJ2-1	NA	CASSIASGINNEQFF	TGTGCCAGTAGTATCGCCTCCGGCATAAACAATGAGCAGTTCTTC
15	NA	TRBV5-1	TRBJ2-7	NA	CASSLDGAQGYEQYF	TGCGCCAGCAGCTTGGATGGTGCCCAGGGCTACGAGCAGTACTTC
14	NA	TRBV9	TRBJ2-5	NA	CASSRGGGRETQYF	TGTGCCAGCAGCAGAGGGGGGGGCCGGGAGACCCAGTACTTC